The clone carrying this TCR beta chain was seen more than once but under ten times. These data are taken from a study of molecular identifiers for immune sequencing clone quantification. TCRdb reanalysed the PCR reads using MiXCR and keeps one entry per CDR3 protein. In the table there are about 98,000 distinct CDR3 sequences, around 37% of which are singletons. CDR3 length: 10 residues. Trimming stripped 1 base from V and 13 bases from J, with 8 bases between. From germline, CDR1 is SGHTS and CDR2 YDEGEE. This chain links TRBV5-8 with TRBJ2-5; D ambiguous. The clonotype was recovered from a human donor in good health. Some libraries in this study had Jurkat cell RNA spiked in. Sequencing used naive CD8+ T cells from blood, with Jurkat cell RNA spiked in. Subset in this sample: FACS-sorted CD8+CD4-CCR7+CD45RA+ naive T cells. CDR3 residues: CASSLLVSYF. CDR3 nucleotides: TGTGCCAGCAGCTTGTTAGTTTCGTACTTC.